A single sample is the source of the 5 T cell receptor beta chains below, sequenced in a study of T cells in Graves' hyperthyroidism and ophthalmopathy. Amplification targeted TCR beta CDR3 regions from RNA transcripts. A first-round RT-PCR of the TCR CDR3 used the HTBI primer set. Using its own MiXCR run on the multiplex PCR reads, TCRdb lists one record per CDR3 protein. The sample lists approximately 520,000 distinct CDR3 sequences; 20% were seen once. The sequenced sample consisted of blood. Source of these receptors: a man younger than 30 with Graves' hyperthyroidism.

At least ten counts were recorded for this clonotype. The V gene is TRBV7-6, the J gene TRBJ2-2, with a possible D match to TRBD1 (6 bases). CDR3 size: 16 residues. Germline CDR1 SGHVS, CDR2 FNYEAQ. Trimming shortened V by 6 bases and J by 1 base, and 15 bases separated the two germline ends. This CDR3 reads CASRSARDMNTGELFF. CDR3 bases: TGTGCCAGCAGATCCGCCCGGGACATGAACACCGGGGAGCTGTTTTTT.

This clonotype was seen at least ten times. The V call is TRBV20-1, the J call TRBJ1-5, with D possibly TRBD1 on 6 matching bases. Trimming took 5 bases from V and 11 from J, leaving 10 bases between them. The CDR3 has 10 residues. Per the germline V gene, CDR1 is DFQATT and CDR2 is SNEGSKA (reference sequence). CDR3 sequence (DNA): TGCAGTGCTGGCGGACAGACCCAGCATTTT. Translating gives CSAGGQTQHF.

A word on this clonotype: A read error is possible here, since a much larger clone lies one base away. CDR3 nucleotide sequence: TGTACCTGGAGAGGGGGGACCTCTGGAAACACCATATATTTT. It translates to CTWRGGTSGNTIYF. J is TRBJ1-3 and V is TRBV30; TRBD1 is a possible D gene (6 bases). CDR3 size: 14 residues. CDR1 GTSNPN and CDR2 SVGIG come from the germline V gene (reference sequence).

This clonotype showed up many times. The gene calls are TRBV6-1 and TRBJ1-2; TRBD1 agrees at 7 bases. V shed 5 bases, J shed 8 bases, and the junction held 11 bases outside the gene matches. Germline V CDR1 and CDR2: MNHNS, SASEGT. This CDR3 region has 14 residues. The CDR3 sequence is CASSLTGQSGGYTF. DNA of the CDR3: TGTGCCAGCAGTCTTACGGGACAGTCGGGGGGCTACACCTTC.

This clonotype was recorded many times. The chain uses TRBV11-1 and TRBJ1-2; D unclear. V dropped 0 bases and J dropped 2 bases, with 13 bases sitting between them. This CDR3 comprises 16 residues. The germline CDR1 and CDR2 sequences are SGHAT and FQDESV (reference sequence). The CDR3 nucleotides are TGTGCCAGCAGCTTAGCGCATCTCTTACCCAACTATGGCTACACCTTC. Translated: CASSLAHLLPNYGYTF.